A single sample gave rise to the 22 T cell receptor beta chains below, sequenced in a study of T cell responses to AZD1222 COVID-19 vaccine. TCRdb's copy holds only in-frame clones and misses some; the assay was immunoSEQ multiplex PCR. The data show 55,000 to 90,000 clones, approximately 80% seen once. Sequencing was performed on peripheral blood, taken on day 0 of AZD1222 vaccination. These receptor sequences come from an adult in good health.

V gene TRBV6-5 combines with J gene TRBJ2-1; D unresolved. V lost 2 bases and J lost 10, with 6 bases in between. The CDR3 covers 11 residues. Germline V CDR1 and CDR2: MNHEY, SVGAGI. CDR3 sequence: CASSYGNEQFF. For the CDR3, the DNA is TGTGCCAGCAGTTACGGCAACGAGCAGTTCTTC.

This clone came up a few times. This rearrangement joins TRBV2 to TRBJ1-5; perhaps TRBD1 as D (6 bases). Germline-derived CDR1 and CDR2 are SNHLY and FYNNEI. The V and J ends lost 5 bases and 6 bases respectively, with 11 bases between them. The CDR3 sequence is 13 residues long. The chain's CDR3 is CASSLTGTQPQHF. CDR3 coding DNA: TGTGCCAGCAGTCTTACAGGGACTCAGCCCCAGCATTTT.

The V call is TRBV7-8, the J call TRBJ2-2, with 9 bases that match TRBD2. This CDR3 comprises 17 residues. J lost 7 bases, V lost 1 base, and 10 bases had no gene match. Germline assignment: CDR1 SGHVS and CDR2 FQNEAQ. The CDR3 sequence: CASSLVVQRGAGGELFF. For the CDR3, the DNA is TGTGCCAGCAGCTTAGTCGTACAGCGGGGGGCCGGCGGGGAGCTGTTTTTT.

The chain employs TRBV7-6 and TRBJ2-7; D may be TRBD2 (5 bases). This CDR3 contains 11 residues. Germline V lookup: CDR1 SGHVS, CDR2 FNYEAQ. Trimming pared 5 bases from V and 4 bases from J, leaving 6 bases between. The CDR3 sequence is CASSPGYEQYF. The CDR3, as DNA: TGTGCCAGCAGCCCGGGGTACGAGCAGTACTTC.

V usage is TRBV6-2 or TRBV6-3 and J usage is TRBJ1-1; tentatively, D is TRBD1 (6 bases). This CDR3 contains 15 residues. The V end lost 0 bases, the J end lost 1 base, and 9 bases lay between the germline ends. Germline V gives CDR1 MNHEY, CDR2 SVGEGT. The CDR3 reads CASSYSSRGNTEAFF. The CDR3 DNA follows: TGTGCCAGCAGTTACTCGAGCAGGGGGAACACTGAAGCTTTCTTT.

V and J are TRBV2 and TRBJ1-1; a possible D gene is TRBD1 (6 bases). Trimming cost V 4 bases and J 4 bases, with 10 bases left between them. Per the germline V gene, CDR1 is SNHLY and CDR2 is FYNNEI. This CDR3 has 13 residues. CDR3 sequence (DNA): TGTGCCAGCAGTGCGGGACAACCCACTGAAGCTTTCTTT. Its protein product is CASSAGQPTEAFF.

The V and J genes are TRBV27 and TRBJ1-1; perhaps TRBD1 as D (6 bases). CDR3 size: 15 residues. V shed 5 bases and J shed 5 bases, with 18 bases lying between them. Germline V gives CDR1 MNHEY, CDR2 SMNVEV (reference sequence). The CDR3 nucleotides are TGTGCCAGCAGTCCCAGAAGGGGGGGAGTGACTGAAGCTTTCTTT. Amino acids: CASSPRRGGVTEAFF.

The chain joins TRBV6-5 to TRBJ2-7; TRBD1 aligns across 12 bases. Germline assignment: CDR1 MNHEY and CDR2 SVGAGI. The V segment lost 2 bases and the J segment 7 bases; nucleotides outside the gene matches: 6. The CDR3 consists of 15 residues. CDR3 region: CASSYGTGGLLEQYF. In nucleotides, the CDR3 is TGTGCCAGCAGTTACGGGACAGGGGGCTTACTAGAGCAGTACTTC.

The chain uses TRBV3-1 (or the pseudogene TRBV3-2) and TRBJ2-3, with TRBD2 matching over 10 bases. Germline V gene lookup returns CDR1 LGHDT and CDR2 YNNKEL (reference sequence). The CDR3 runs 18 residues. Trimming removed 1 base from V and 0 bases from J; junction bases left unmatched: 7. CDR3 bases: TGTGCCAGCAGCCAAGCGTATGCTAGCGGGGGCAGCACAGATACGCAGTATTTT. Encoded protein: CASSQAYASGGSTDTQYF.

The chain links TRBV28 to TRBJ2-7, with D perhaps TRBD2 (5 bases). Trimming left V 2 bases short and J 3 bases short, with 11 bases between. CDR1 and CDR2 (germline): MDHEN, SYDVKM. CDR3 length: 14 residues. CDR3 protein: CASSLRTRGYEQYF. In DNA, the CDR3 is TGTGCCAGCAGTTTACGAACCCGGGGCTACGAGCAGTACTTC.

The J gene is TRBJ2-1, the V gene TRBV7-2; 9 nucleotides line up with TRBD1. CDR3 length: 15 residues. The germline V gene encodes CDR1 SGHTA and CDR2 FQGNSA. Trimming took 2 bases from V and 9 from J; bases not matched to a gene: 8. As DNA, the CDR3 is TGTGCCAGCAGCTTAACATGGTTGACAGGGGGTGAGCAGTTCTTC. It encodes CASSLTWLTGGEQFF. The full variable domain, rest sourced from reference TRBV7-2 and TRBJ2-1, is GAGVSQSPSNKVTEKGKDVELRCDPISGHTALYWYRQSLGQGLEFLIYFQGNSAPDKSGLPSDRFSAERTGGSVSTLTIQRTQQEDSAVYLCASSLTWLTGGEQFFGPGTRLTVL.

Only a few counts were recorded for this clone. The genes are TRBV4-1 and TRBJ2-1; TRBD2 matches at 9 bases. There are 15 residues in the CDR3. Germline trimming cut 3 bases from V and 8 bases from J; bases unmatched to any gene: 8. Germline V gene lookup returns CDR1 MGHRA and CDR2 YSYEKL. The CDR3, as DNA: TGCGCCAGCAGCCACCCCAGCGGGGGGCGTCATGAGCAGTTCTTC. Translating it yields CASSHPSGGRHEQFF.

The rearrangement uses TRBV7-9 and TRBJ1-4; 7 positions match TRBD1. V lost 5 bases to trimming and J lost 4 bases; unmatched junction nucleotides: 10. Germline CDR1 reads SEHNR; CDR2 reads FQNEAQ (reference sequence). The CDR3 length is 16 residues. The CDR3 sequence: CASSDETGVVNEKLFF. CDR3 nucleotide sequence: TGTGCCAGCAGCGACGAAACAGGGGTGGTTAATGAAAAACTGTTTTTT.

This clone was recorded a few times. The chain uses TRBV7-3 and TRBJ2-2; D might be TRBD2 (5 bases). Looked up from germline, CDR1 is SGHTA and CDR2 is FQGTGA. This CDR3 is 13 amino acids long. Trimming left V 1 base short and J 6 bases short, with 6 bases between. DNA of the CDR3: TGTGCCAGCAGCTTAATGGGAGCCGGGGAGCTGTTTTTT. This sequence encodes CASSLMGAGELFF. The whole variable domain, remainder taken from reference TRBV7-3 and TRBJ2-2, is GAGVSQTPSNKVTEKGKYVELRCDPISGHTALYWYRQSLGQGPEFLIYFQGTGAADDSGLPNDRFFAVRPEGSVSTLKIQRTERGDSAVYLCASSLMGAGELFFGEGSRLTVL.

The rearrangement links TRBV6-5 to TRBJ2-7, with 9 bases identical to TRBD1. The length of the CDR3 is 16 residues. Germline V lookup: CDR1 MNHEY, CDR2 SVGAGI. V shed 2 bases and J 6 bases; nucleotides not matched to a gene: 11. CDR3 in DNA: TGTGCCAGCAGTTACCTTAACCCGGGACAGGGCTTCGAGCAGTACTTC. The encoded protein is CASSYLNPGQGFEQYF.

This rearrangement joins TRBV11-3 to TRBJ2-5, with D possibly being TRBD1 (6 bases). Germline loops: CDR1 SGHNT, CDR2 YENEEA. V was cut by 4 bases and J by 5 bases, with 14 bases left in between. The CDR3 is made up of 14 amino acids. CDR3 sequence reads: CASSSTQGTETQYF. Written as DNA, the CDR3 is TGTGCCAGCAGCTCAACACAGGGTACGGAGACCCAGTACTTC. The whole variable domain, remainder taken from reference TRBV11-3 and TRBJ2-5, is EAGVVQSPRYKIIEKKQPVAFWCNPISGHNTLYWYLQNLGQGPELLIRYENEEAVDDSQLPKDRFSAERLKGVDSTLKIQPAELGDSAVYLCASSSTQGTETQYFGPGTRLLVL.

This rearrangement joins TRBV3-1 (or the pseudogene TRBV3-2) to TRBJ1-4; TRBD1 matches at 7 bases. This CDR3 is 16 amino acids long. CDR1 is LGHDT, CDR2 YNNKEL, per germline (reference sequence). The V segment lost 4 bases and the J segment 4 bases; nucleotides outside the gene matches: 9. As DNA, the CDR3 is TGTGCCAGCAGCCTTCTTCCCGGGACAGTTAATGAAAAACTGTTTTTT. Its protein product is CASSLLPGTVNEKLFF.

This chain uses TRBV4-2 with TRBJ1-5; 9 nucleotides agree with TRBD1. The CDR3 is 15 residues long. V lost 1 base, J lost 9 bases, and 7 bases stayed unmatched. Looked up from germline, CDR1 is LGHNA and CDR2 is YNFKEQ. CDR3 sequence (DNA): TGTGCCAGCAGCCAAGGACAGGGGGACAAAGGGCCCCAGCATTTT. Translation: CASSQGQGDKGPQHF.

This clone has just one count. This sequence joins TRBV6-2 or TRBV6-3 and TRBJ2-7; D unresolved. V lost 5 bases and J 1 base, leaving 3 bases between the germline ends. The CDR3 runs 11 residues. Germline CDR1 MNHEY, CDR2 SVGEGT. The chain's CDR3 is CASSNSYEQYF. In nucleotides, the CDR3 is TGTGCCAGCAGTAATTCCTACGAGCAGTACTTC.

This clone was seen a few times. The rearrangement joins TRBV11-2 to TRBJ1-1; the D is unclear. Germline V lookup: CDR1 SGHAT, CDR2 FQNNGV. Trimming removed 3 bases from V and 2 bases from J, with 10 bases in between. The length of the CDR3 is 14 residues. The CDR3: CASSLAGFNTEAFF. The CDR3 nucleotides read TGTGCCAGCAGCTTGGCGGGCTTTAACACTGAAGCTTTCTTT.

V gene TRBV10-2 combines with J gene TRBJ2-7, with 8 bases that match TRBD2. Trimming at V came to 6 bases and at J to 4 bases, leaving 8 bases not matched to a gene. CDR3 length equals 14 residues. Per the germline V gene, CDR1 is WSHSY and CDR2 is SAAADI. This CDR3 is CASRGAGGTYEQYF. CDR3 in DNA: TGCGCCAGCAGAGGGGCGGGGGGAACGTACGAGCAGTACTTC.

The chain carries TRBV9 and TRBJ2-1, with TRBD2 matching over 8 bases. The V segment lost 1 base and the J segment 0 bases; nucleotides outside the gene matches: 0. This CDR3 spans 15 amino acids. Germline-derived CDR1 and CDR2 are SGDLS and YYNGEE. The CDR3 DNA sequence: TGTGCCAGCAGCGTAAGCGGGGGCTCCTACAATGAGCAGTTCTTC. It translates to CASSVSGGSYNEQFF.